The subject of this entry is one TCR beta chain. Its target is unknown. The ends were cut back, 3 bases at V and 3 bases at J, with 9 bases in the middle. Germline CDR1 reads LNHDA; CDR2 reads SQIVND (reference sequence). This CDR3 contains 13 residues. The sample is drawn from a study of cytomegalovirus exposure and HLA in healthy donors. The overall study: As released early, the data held around 80 million unique TCRs from HLA-typed donors. Findings of the study overall: Follow-up analysis found HLA locus-dependent TCR association rates, highest for DRB1 and lowest for HLA-C. Rare TCR sequences dominated, though some public TCRs recurred in many donors.

60 Vbeta and 13 Jbeta primers were used in PCR. Here immunoSEQ multiplex PCR was the method, and the copy in TCRdb shows in-frame clones only, minus some. The sample has some 150,000 clones; approximately 80% are singletons. The specimen was PBMCs. This TCR derives from a woman in her thirties in good health and CMV-seronegative. The rearrangement uses TRBV19 and TRBJ2-7, with D perhaps matching TRBD1 (5 bases). CDR3 bases: TGTGCCAGTAGTATGGGGCGTGACTACGAGCAGTACTTC. Protein: CASSMGRDYEQYF.